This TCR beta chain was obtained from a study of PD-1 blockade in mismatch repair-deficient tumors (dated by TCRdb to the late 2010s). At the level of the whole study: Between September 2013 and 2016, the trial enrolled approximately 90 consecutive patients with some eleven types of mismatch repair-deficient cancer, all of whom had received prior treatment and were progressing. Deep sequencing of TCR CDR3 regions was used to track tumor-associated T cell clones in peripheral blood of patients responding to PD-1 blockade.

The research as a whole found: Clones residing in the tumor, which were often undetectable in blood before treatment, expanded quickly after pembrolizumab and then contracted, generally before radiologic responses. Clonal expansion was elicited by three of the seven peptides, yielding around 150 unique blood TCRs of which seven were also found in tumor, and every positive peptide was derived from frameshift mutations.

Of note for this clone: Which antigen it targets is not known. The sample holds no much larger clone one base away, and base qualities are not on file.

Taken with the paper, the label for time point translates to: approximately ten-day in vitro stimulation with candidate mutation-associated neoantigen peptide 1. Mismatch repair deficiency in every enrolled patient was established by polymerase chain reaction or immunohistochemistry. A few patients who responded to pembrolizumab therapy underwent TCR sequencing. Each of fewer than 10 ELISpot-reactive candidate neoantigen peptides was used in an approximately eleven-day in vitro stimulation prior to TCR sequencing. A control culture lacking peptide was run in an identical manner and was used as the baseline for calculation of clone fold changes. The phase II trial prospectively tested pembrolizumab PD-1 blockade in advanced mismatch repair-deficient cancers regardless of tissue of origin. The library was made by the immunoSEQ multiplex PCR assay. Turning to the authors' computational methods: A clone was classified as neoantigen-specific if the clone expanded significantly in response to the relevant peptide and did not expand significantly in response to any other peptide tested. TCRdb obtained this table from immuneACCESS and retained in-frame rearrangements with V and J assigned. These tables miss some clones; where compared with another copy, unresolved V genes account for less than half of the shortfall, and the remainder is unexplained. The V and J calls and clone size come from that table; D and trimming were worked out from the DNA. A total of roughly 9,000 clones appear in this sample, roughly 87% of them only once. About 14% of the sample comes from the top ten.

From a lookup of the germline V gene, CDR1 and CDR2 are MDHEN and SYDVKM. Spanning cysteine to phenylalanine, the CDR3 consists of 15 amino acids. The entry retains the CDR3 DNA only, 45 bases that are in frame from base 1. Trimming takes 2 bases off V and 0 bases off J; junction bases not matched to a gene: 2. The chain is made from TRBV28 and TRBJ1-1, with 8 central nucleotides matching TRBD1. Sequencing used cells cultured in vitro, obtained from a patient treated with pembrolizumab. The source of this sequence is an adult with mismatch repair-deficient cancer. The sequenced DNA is TGTGCCAGCAGTTTAAGGGGACAGGTGAACACTGAAGCTTTCTTT. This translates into CASSLRGQVNTEAFF.